The present entry profiles one TCR beta chain with its context. It is unclear where the CDR3 begins or ends on the DNA, so no DNA is shown, and the CDR3 is as TCRdb lists it. MiXCR was run by TCRdb on the 5' RACE reads, yielding one entry per CDR3 protein. The sample has fewer than 400,000 distinct CDR3 sequences, under 15% seen once. The length of the CDR3 is 16 amino acids, counting both ends. This sample stems from a study of T-cell memory formation after mild COVID-19. This sequence was found in a man younger than 35 who had mild COVID-19 (a few samples of this study predate the infection). Cell type and time point are not known. This rearrangement joins TRBV23-1 to TRBJ2-2; the D call of TRBD1 is as the table states it, not checked on the DNA. TRBV23-1 is given ORF status, its function remaining uncertain. Sample: PBMCs or a T cell subset sorted from them (not recorded which). CDR3 residues: CASSHQGTRTPGSCFF.